The clone carrying this T cell receptor (beta chain) was seen only a few times. Germline V gene lookup returns CDR1 SQVTM and CDR2 ANQGSEA. Trimming removed 7 bases from V and 4 bases from J, with 13 bases in between. This CDR3 spans 12 amino acids. Libraries were prepared by immunoSEQ multiplex PCR; TCRdb keeps only in-frame clonotypes and omits some of them. The sample lists a few hundred thousand clones; around 87% were seen once. The record originates from a study of blood T cell repertoires in COVID-19. Overall study: COVID-19 samples collected from the United States, Italy and Spain covered acute and convalescent phases.

The sequencing input was peripheral blood. This receptor was taken from a man in his fifties with active or convalescent COVID-19. The chain is built from TRBV29-1 and TRBJ1-1; D call uncertain. CDR3 sequence: CSAYMGSTEAFF. The CDR3 DNA reads TGCAGCGCCTATATGGGGAGCACTGAAGCTTTCTTT.